This TCR beta chain appears in the sequencing data of a study of blood T cell repertoires in COVID-19. Original handling: Estimation of nucleated cell counts was performed using reference gene primer amplification. Clones were sequenced by immunoSEQ multiplex PCR, and TCRdb holds only the in-frame ones, with some missing. V and J calls and clone size are as listed in that table; D and trimming were resolved from the DNA. The sample yields around 110,000 clones, 90% seen once. The TCR sequence derives from a human donor with active COVID-19. The donor label of this sample is uncertain. Sequenced input: peripheral blood.

The CDR3 loop is CASSPALRGSVTGELFF. The CDR3 region has the DNA TGTGCCAGCAGCCCCGCCCTAAGGGGCTCTGTCACCGGGGAGCTGTTTTTT. The chain combines TRBV11-2 with TRBJ2-2; a weak D match, TRBD1 (5 bases). The germline V gene encodes CDR1 SGHAT and CDR2 FQNNGV. The CDR3 consists of 17 residues. The ends were cut back, 5 bases at V and 4 bases at J, with 20 bases in the middle.